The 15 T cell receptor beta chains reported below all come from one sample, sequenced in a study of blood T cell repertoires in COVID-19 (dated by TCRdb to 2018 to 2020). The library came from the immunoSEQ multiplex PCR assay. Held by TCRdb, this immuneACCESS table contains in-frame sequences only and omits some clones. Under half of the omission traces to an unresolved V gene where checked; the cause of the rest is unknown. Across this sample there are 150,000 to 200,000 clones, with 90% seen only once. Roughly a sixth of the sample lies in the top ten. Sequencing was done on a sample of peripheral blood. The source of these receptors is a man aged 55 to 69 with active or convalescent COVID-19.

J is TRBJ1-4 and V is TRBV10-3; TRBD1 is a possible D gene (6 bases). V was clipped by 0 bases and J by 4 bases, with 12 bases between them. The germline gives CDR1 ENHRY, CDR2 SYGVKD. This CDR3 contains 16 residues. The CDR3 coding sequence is TGTGCCATCAGTGAGTCGCAGGGACAACTTAATGAAAAACTGTTTTTT. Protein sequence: CAISESQGQLNEKLFF.

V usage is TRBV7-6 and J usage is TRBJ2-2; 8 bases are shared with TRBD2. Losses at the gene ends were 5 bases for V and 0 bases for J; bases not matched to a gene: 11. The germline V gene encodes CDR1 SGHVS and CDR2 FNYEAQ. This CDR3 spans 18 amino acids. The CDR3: CASSRRGAGGTNTGELFF. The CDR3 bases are TGTGCCAGCAGCCGGCGGGGGGCGGGGGGCACGAACACCGGGGAGCTGTTTTTT.

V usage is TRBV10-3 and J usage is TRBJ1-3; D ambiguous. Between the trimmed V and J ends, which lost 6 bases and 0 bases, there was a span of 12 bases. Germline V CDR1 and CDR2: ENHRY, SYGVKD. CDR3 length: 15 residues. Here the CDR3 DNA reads TGTGCCATCAGCCCCTTACCGAGCTCTGGAAACACCATATATTTT. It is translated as CAISPLPSSGNTIYF.

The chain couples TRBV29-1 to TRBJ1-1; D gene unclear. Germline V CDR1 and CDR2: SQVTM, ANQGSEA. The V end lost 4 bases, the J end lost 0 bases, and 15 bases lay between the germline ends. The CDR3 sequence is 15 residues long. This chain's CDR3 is CSVVLPPSMNTEAFF. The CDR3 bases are TGCAGCGTTGTTTTACCGCCATCTATGAACACTGAAGCTTTCTTT.

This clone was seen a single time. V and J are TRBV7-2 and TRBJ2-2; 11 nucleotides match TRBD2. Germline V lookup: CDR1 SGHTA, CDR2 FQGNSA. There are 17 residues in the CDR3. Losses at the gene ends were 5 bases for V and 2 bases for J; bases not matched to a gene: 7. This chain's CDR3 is CASSIAGLAGNTGELFF. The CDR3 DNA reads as TGTGCCAGCAGCATCGCCGGACTAGCGGGTAACACCGGGGAGCTGTTTTTT.

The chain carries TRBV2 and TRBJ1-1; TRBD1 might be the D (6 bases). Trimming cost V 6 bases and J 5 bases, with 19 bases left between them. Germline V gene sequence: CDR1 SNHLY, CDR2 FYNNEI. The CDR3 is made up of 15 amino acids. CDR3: CASRSTGSLRTEAFF. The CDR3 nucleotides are TGTGCCAGCAGATCCACAGGGTCGTTAAGGACTGAAGCTTTCTTT. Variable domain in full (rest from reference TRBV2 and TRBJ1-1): EPEVTQTPSHQVTQMGQEVILRCVPISNHLYFYWYRQILGQKVEFLVSFYNNEISEKSEIFDDQFSVERPDGSNFTLKIRSTKLEDSAMYFCASRSTGSLRTEAFFGQGTRLTVV.

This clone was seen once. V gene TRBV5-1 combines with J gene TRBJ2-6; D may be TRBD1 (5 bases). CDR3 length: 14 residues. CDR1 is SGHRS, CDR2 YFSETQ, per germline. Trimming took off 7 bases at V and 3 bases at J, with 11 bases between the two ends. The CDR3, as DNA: TGCGCCAGCGGCAGGGTCGGTGGGGCCAACGTCCTGACTTTC. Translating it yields CASGRVGGANVLTF.

CDR3 residues: CASSQAPPGTFNTGELFF. In nucleotides, the CDR3 is TGCGCCAGCAGCCAAGCCCCTCCCGGGACTTTTAACACCGGGGAGCTGTTTTTT. The chain couples TRBV4-1 to TRBJ2-2; tentative D call: TRBD2 (6 bases). V was shortened by 1 base and J by 2 bases, with 17 bases between the two germline ends. The CDR3 spans 18 residues. Germline V gives CDR1 MGHRA, CDR2 YSYEKL.

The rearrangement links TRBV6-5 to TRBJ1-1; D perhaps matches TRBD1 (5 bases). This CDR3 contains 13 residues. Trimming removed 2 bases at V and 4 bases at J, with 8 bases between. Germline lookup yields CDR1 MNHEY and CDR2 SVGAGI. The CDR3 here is CASSYGGSTEAFF. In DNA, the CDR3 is TGTGCCAGCAGTTACGGGGGGTCCACTGAAGCTTTCTTT.

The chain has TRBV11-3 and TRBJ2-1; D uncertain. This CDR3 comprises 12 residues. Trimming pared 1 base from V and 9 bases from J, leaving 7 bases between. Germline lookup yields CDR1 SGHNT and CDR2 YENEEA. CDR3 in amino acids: CASSLGAAEQFF. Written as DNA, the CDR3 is TGTGCCAGCAGCTTAGGGGCAGCTGAGCAGTTCTTC.

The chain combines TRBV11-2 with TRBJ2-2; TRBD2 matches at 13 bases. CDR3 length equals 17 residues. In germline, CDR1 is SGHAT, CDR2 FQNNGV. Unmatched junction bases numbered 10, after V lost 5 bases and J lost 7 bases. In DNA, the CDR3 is TGTGCCAGCAGCCGGACTAGCGGGGGCCCCGTAGGCGGGGAGCTGTTTTTT. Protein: CASSRTSGGPVGGELFF.

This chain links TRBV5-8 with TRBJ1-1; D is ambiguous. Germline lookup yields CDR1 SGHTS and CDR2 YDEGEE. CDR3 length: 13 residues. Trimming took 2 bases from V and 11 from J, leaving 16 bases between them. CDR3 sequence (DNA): TGTGCCAGCAGCTTATCGCCGGGTACGCAGGCTTTCTTT. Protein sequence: CASSLSPGTQAFF.

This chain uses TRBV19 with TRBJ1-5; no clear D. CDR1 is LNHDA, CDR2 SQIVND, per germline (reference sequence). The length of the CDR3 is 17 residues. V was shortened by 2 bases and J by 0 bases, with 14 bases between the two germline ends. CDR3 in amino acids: CASSISGSGYSNQPQHF. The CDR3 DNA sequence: TGTGCCAGTAGTATATCCGGGTCTGGTTATAGCAATCAGCCCCAGCATTTT.

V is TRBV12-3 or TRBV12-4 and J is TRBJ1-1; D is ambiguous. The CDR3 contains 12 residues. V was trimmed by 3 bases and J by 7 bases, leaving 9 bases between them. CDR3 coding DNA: TGTGCCAGCAGTTTTGGCAGGCGTGAAGCTTTCTTT. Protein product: CASSFGRREAFF.

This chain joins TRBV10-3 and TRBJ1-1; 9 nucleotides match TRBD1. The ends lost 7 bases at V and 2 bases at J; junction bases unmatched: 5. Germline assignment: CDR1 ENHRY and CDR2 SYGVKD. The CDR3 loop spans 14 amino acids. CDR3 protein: CAITGQGINTEAFF. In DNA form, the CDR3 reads TGTGCCATCACTGGACAGGGGATCAACACTGAAGCTTTCTTT.